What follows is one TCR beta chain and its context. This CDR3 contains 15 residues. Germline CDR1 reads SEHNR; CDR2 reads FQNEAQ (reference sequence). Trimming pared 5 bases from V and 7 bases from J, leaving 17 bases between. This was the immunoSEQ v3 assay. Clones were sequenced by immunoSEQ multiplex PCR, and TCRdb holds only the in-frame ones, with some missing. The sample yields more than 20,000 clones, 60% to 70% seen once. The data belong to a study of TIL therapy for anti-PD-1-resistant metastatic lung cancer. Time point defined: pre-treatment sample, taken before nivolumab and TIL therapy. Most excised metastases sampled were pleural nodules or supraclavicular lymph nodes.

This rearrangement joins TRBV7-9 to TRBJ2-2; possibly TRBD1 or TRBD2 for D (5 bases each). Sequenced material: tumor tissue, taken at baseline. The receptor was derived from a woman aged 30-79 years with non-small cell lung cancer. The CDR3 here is CASSPDLRDGGELFF. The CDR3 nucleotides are TGTGCCAGCAGCCCTGACTTAAGGGACGGCGGGGAGCTGTTTTTT.